Here is one TCR beta chain with its context. The antigen is not known. Individual cDNA molecules received unique molecular identifiers. TCRdb independently ran MiXCR on the 5' RACE reads; one entry per CDR3 protein. The table records 70,000 to 95,000 distinct CDR3 sequences, 11% of them present only once. There are 15 residues in the CDR3. Trimming removed 4 bases from V and 6 bases from J; junction bases left unmatched: 7. Germline lookup yields CDR1 LGHNA and CDR2 YSLEER. These data are taken from a study of early T cells in non-severe SARS-CoV-2 infection. Turning to the study itself: The study sequenced bulk RNA from unsorted whole blood, with chains unpaired. Findings of the study overall: The study's VDJdb matching favored anti-spike CD8 responses and missed private and CD4 specificities.

Sequences were obtained from whole blood. The source of this sequence is an adult who was a healthcare worker with PCR-confirmed SARS-CoV-2 infection or an uninfected control (not recorded which). V usage is TRBV4-3 and J usage is TRBJ2-2; 8 positions match TRBD1. The CDR3 nucleotides are TGCGCCAGCAGCCTATCGGACAGGGCGGCCGGGGAGCTGTTTTTT. Encoded protein: CASSLSDRAAGELFF.